The rows below give T cell receptor beta chains drawn from one sample of a study of cytomegalovirus exposure and HLA in healthy donors. Data came from immunoSEQ multiplex PCR; TCRdb stores just in-frame clones and leaves some out. The repertoire holds about 120,000 clones, with less than 20% as singletons. Sequenced sample: PBMCs. The origin of the receptors is a young woman in good health and CMV-seronegative. Each CDR3 is given with its conserved first and last residue. D genes are given only for firm matches. Only some rows state a clone size, as once, few, many or a class for expanded clones.

TRBJ2-5	-	-	TRBV15	TGTGCCACCAGCAGAGATCCCCAGGGTAGGGAGACCCAGTACTTC	CATSRDPQGRETQYF
TRBJ1-4	-	-	TRBV2	TGTGCCAGCAGACGACAGCAGGAGCCTGAAAAACTGTTTTTT	CASRRQQEPEKLFF
TRBJ2-3	TRBD1	-	TRBV10-3	TGTGCCATCGGGGCGACAGGGGACACAGATACGCAGTATTTT	CAIGATGDTDTQYF
TRBJ2-2	-	few	TRBV4-1	TGCGCCAGCAGCCACCCAGAGCTAGGCACCGGGGAGCTGTTTTTT	CASSHPELGTGELFF
TRBJ2-3	-	few	TRBV5-5	TGTGCCAGCAGCTTGGGGTCACTGATTACAGATACGCAGTATTTT	CASSLGSLITDTQYF
TRBJ2-2	TRBD2	-	TRBV7-7	TGTGCTAGCAGCTTAACACGACTAGCGGGAACCGGGGAGCTGTTTTTT	CASSLTRLAGTGELFF
TRBJ2-7	TRBD1	-	TRBV11-2	TGTGCCAGCAGCTTAGGGGGACAGGCGGACGAGCAGTACTTC	CASSLGGQADEQYF
TRBJ2-7	TRBD2	few	TRBV9	TGTGCCAGCAGCCCCCCAGGCGGACTAGTCACCGAGCAGTACTTC	CASSPPGGLVTEQYF
TRBJ2-6	TRBD1	-	TRBV5-4	TGTGCCAGCAGCCTGGGGACAGTGCTATCTGGGGCCAACGTCCTGACTTTC	CASSLGTVLSGANVLTF
TRBJ2-7	TRBD1	-	TRBV28	TGTGCCAGTAAACAGGGGGCGGAAGAGCAGTACTTC	CASKQGAEEQYF
TRBJ2-7	-	-	TRBV28	TGTGCCAGCAGTTTACTCCCGAGCGGGTACGAGCAGTACTTC	CASSLLPSGYEQYF
TRBJ1-4	-	few	TRBV9	TGTGCCAGCAGCCGAACGCGACTACCTGCGGCTAATGAAAAACTGTTTTTT	CASSRTRLPAANEKLFF
TRBJ1-2	TRBD1	-	TRBV9	TGTGCCAGCCGCACCTTGACAGGGAGCTATGGCTACACCTTC	CASRTLTGSYGYTF
TRBJ2-5	TRBD2	-	TRBV5-1	TGCGCCAGCAGCCCCGGGACTAGCGGGAGTAGGAGGGAGACCCAGTACTTC	CASSPGTSGSRRETQYF
TRBJ1-3	-	-	TRBV7-8	TGTGCCAGCAGCTTAGAGGGGTTCAACACCATATATTTT	CASSLEGFNTIYF
TRBJ2-1	TRBD2	few	TRBV6-4	TGTGCCAGCAGTGACGGGACTAAATCCTACAATGAGCAGTTCTTC	CASSDGTKSYNEQFF
TRBJ1-5	-	-	TRBV6-1	TGTGCCAGCACGGACATTAGCAATCAGCCCCAGCATTTT	CASTDISNQPQHF
TRBJ2-3	-	-	TRBV2	TGTGCCAGCAGTGAAGCCGGAGGACTCAGCACAGATACGCAGTATTTT	CASSEAGGLSTDTQYF
TRBJ2-7	-	-	TRBV6-6	TGTGCCAGCAGTTACGGCTTTCTGTACGAGCAGTACTTC	CASSYGFLYEQYF
TRBJ2-7	-	few	TRBV7-9	TGTGCCAGCAGCTTAACCTCTTGGGAGGGACAAATCAGGGGCGAGCAGTACTTC	CASSLTSWEGQIRGEQYF
TRBJ2-7	-	few	TRBV28	TGTGCCAGCAGTCCACTCGGCTACGAGCAGTACTTC	CASSPLGYEQYF
TRBJ2-2	-	-	TRBV5-4	TGTGCCAGCAGCTGGGGGCTTGGGGGCACCGGGGAGCTGTTTTTT	CASSWGLGGTGELFF
TRBJ2-2	-	few	TRBV6-5	TGTGCCAGCAGTTACTCCAGATTCACCGGGGAGCTGTTTTTT	CASSYSRFTGELFF
TRBJ2-1	-	-	TRBV5-1	TGCGCCAGCAGCTTGCTAGAGTCCTACAATGAGCAGTTCTTC	CASSLLESYNEQFF
TRBJ2-7	TRBD2	-	TRBV7-8	TGTGCCAGCAGCTTAGCTAGCGGGAGCTACGAGCAGTACTTC	CASSLASGSYEQYF
TRBJ2-5	TRBD2	-	TRBV9	TGTGCCAGCAGCGACGACTTAGCGGGAGCGAGAGAGACCCAGTACTTC	CASSDDLAGARETQYF
TRBJ2-5	TRBD2	few	TRBV19	TGTGCCAGTAGTATAATATGGGGGGGTGAGACCCAGTACTTC	CASSIIWGGETQYF
TRBJ2-7	TRBD2	-	TRBV7-9	TGTGCCAGCAGCGGGGGACTAGCGGGGGGACCCTGGGGCGAGCAGTACTTC	CASSGGLAGGPWGEQYF